This TCR beta chain was observed in a study of CD4 T cells in relation to SARS-CoV-2 and coronaviruses. Study-wide points: This crossreactivity analysis covered spike protein alone, no other viral proteins.

CDR1 is KGHSH, CDR2 LQKENI, per germline. The CDR3 sequence is 14 residues long. V shed 6 bases, J shed 7 bases, and the junction held 12 bases outside the gene matches. About this clone itself: Its antigen is not identified.

Sequencing was performed with immunoSEQ multiplex PCR; in TCRdb, only in-frame clones are kept and a portion is missing. The data show some 46,000 clones, roughly 82% seen once. Naive and memory CD4+ T cells were separated from cryopreserved PBMCs. The sample comprised naive CD4+ T cells from PBMCs, cultured in vitro. Subset defined: naive CD4+ T cells isolated by negative enrichment. The TCR sequence derives from an adult with COVID-19. The V gene is TRBV18, the J gene TRBJ2-7; the match to TRBD1 covers 7 bases. This chain's CDR3 is CASSHRDSFWEQYF. DNA of the CDR3: TGTGCCAGCTCCCATCGGGACAGCTTCTGGGAGCAGTACTTC.